This TCR beta chain was captured by sequencing in a study of metastatic and nonmetastatic thyroid tumors. Findings and caveats of the study: Patients with malignant thyroid tumors reportedly had significantly higher TCR beta diversity than those with benign nodules, in blood and tumor.

MiXCR re-clonotyped the PCR reads for TCRdb. The sample carries around 35,000 clones, over 15% recorded once. Thyroid surgery was preceded by no treatment in any patient. Of note for this clone: Its specificity is unknown. A read error may be the cause here, since a much bigger clone is one base away.

The CDR3 consists of 14 residues. V lost 2 bases and J 7 bases, leaving 14 bases between the germline ends. CDR1 is SGHNT and CDR2 is YYREEE in the germline V gene (reference sequence). The TCR comes from a female donor with papillary thyroid cancer or a benign thyroid nodule (not recorded which). Some clones in this sample may be carry-over from other donors' samples. This chain joins TRBV5-4 and TRBJ2-3; possible D gene TRBD1, 5 bases. The sequenced sample was blood. The CDR3 DNA reads TGTGCCAGCAGCTTAAGGGGCTACTCATATACGCAGTATTTT. Translating it yields CASSLRGYSYTQYF.